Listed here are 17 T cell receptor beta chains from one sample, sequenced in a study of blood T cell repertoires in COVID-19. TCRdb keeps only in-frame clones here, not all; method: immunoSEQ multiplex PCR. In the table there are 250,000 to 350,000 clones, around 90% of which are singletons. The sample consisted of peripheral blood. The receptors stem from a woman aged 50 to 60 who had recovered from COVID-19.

The CDR3 sequence is CASSLRFGGGTDTQYF. The CDR3 DNA sequence: TGTGCCAGCAGCTTGCGGTTTGGAGGGGGCACAGATACGCAGTATTTT. This rearrangement joins TRBV5-6 to TRBJ2-3; D is possibly TRBD2 (6 bases). Trimming left V 1 base short and J 1 base short, with 13 bases between. The CDR3 runs to 16 residues. The germline V gene has CDR1 SGHDT and CDR2 YYEEEE.

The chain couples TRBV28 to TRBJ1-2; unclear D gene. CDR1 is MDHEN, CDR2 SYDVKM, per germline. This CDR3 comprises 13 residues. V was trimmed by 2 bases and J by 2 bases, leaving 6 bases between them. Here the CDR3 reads CASSLERNYGYTF. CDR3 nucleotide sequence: TGTGCCAGCAGTTTAGAACGGAACTATGGCTACACCTTC.

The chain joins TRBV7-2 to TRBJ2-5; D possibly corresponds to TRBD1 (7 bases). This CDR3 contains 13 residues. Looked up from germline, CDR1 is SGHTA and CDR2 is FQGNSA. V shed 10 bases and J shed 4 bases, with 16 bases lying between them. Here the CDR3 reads CATSSQGGETQYF. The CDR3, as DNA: TGTGCCACCTCCAGCCAGGGGGGAGAGACCCAGTACTTC.

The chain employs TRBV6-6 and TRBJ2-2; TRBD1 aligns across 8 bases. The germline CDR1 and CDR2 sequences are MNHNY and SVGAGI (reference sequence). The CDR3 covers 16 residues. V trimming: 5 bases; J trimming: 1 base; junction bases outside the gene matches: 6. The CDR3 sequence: CASSPWTGKNTGELFF. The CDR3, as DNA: TGTGCCAGCAGTCCCTGGACAGGGAAGAACACCGGGGAGCTGTTTTTT.

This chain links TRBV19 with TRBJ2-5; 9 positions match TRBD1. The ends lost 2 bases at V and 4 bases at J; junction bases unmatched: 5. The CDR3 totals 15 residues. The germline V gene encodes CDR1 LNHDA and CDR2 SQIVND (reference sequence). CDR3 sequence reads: CASSIWTGVGETQYF. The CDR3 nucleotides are TGTGCCAGTAGTATATGGACAGGGGTCGGAGAGACCCAGTACTTC.

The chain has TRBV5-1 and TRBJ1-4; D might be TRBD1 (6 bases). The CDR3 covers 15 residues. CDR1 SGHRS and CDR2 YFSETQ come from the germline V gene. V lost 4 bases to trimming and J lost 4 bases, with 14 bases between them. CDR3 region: CASSLGGLDNEKLFF. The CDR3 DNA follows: TGCGCCAGCAGCCTGGGGGGGCTCGATAATGAAAAACTGTTTTTT.

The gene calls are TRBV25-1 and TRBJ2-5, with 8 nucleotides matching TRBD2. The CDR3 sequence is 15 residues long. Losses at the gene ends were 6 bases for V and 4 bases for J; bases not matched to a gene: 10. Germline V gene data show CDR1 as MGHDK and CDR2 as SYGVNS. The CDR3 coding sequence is TGTGCCAGCAGAAACCCGGGACTAGGGGGAGAGACCCAGTACTTC. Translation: CASRNPGLGGETQYF. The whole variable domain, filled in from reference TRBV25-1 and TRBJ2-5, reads EADIYQTPRYLVIGTGKKITLECSQTMGHDKMYWYQQDPGMELHLIHYSYGVNSTEKGDLSSESTVSRIRTEHFPLTLESARPSHTSQYLCASRNPGLGGETQYFGPGTRLLVL.

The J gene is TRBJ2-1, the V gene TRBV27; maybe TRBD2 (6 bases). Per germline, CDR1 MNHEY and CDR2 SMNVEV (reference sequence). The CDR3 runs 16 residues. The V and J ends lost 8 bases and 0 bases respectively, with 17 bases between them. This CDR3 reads CASYPGGKGSYNEQFF. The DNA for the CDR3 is TGTGCCAGCTACCCTGGGGGGAAGGGCTCCTACAATGAGCAGTTCTTC.

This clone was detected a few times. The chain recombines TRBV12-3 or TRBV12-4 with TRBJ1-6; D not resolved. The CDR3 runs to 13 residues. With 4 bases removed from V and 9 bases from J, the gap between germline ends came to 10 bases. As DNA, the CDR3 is TGTGCCAGCAGTTCTTATCTCGGTTCACCCCTCCACTTT. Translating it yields CASSSYLGSPLHF.

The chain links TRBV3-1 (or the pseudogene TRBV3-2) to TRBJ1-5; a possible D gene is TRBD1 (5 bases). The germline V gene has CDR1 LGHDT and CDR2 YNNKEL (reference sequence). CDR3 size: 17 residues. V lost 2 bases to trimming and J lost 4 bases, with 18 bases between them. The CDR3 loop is CASSQTPAGQPNQPQHF. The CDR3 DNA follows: TGTGCCAGCAGCCAAACCCCAGCGGGGCAGCCTAATCAGCCCCAGCATTTT.

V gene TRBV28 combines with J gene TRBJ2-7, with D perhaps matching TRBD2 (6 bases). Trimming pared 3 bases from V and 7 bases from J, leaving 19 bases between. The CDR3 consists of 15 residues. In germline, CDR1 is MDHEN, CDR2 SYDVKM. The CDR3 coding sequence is TGTGCCAGCAGTTTTAGGGGACCGAGAGGAGGGGAGCAGTACTTC. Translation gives CASSFRGPRGGEQYF.

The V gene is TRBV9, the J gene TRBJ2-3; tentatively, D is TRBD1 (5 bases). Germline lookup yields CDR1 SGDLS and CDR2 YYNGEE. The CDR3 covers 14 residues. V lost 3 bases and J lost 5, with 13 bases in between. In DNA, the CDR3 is TGTGCCAGCAGCGCCGAAGGGGTCCAAGATACGCAGTATTTT. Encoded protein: CASSAEGVQDTQYF.

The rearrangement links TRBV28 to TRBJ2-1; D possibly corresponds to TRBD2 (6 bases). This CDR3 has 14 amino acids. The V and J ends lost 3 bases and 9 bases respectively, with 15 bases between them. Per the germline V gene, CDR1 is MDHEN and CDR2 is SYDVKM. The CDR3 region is CASSFPSLGGEQFF. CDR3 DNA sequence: TGTGCCAGCAGTTTCCCCTCATTGGGAGGTGAGCAGTTCTTC.

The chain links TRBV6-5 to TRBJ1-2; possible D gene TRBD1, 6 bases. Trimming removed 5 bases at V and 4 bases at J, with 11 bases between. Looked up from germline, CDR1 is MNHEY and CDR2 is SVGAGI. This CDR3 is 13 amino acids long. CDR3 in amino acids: CASSRGEGYGYTF. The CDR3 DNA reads TGTGCCAGCAGTAGGGGGGAGGGCTATGGCTACACCTTC.

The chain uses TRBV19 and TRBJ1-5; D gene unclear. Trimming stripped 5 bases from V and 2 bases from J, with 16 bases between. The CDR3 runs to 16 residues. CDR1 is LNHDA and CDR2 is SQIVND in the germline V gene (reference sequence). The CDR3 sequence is CASSGREAWGNQPQHF. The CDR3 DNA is TGTGCCAGTAGTGGACGGGAGGCTTGGGGCAATCAGCCCCAGCATTTT.

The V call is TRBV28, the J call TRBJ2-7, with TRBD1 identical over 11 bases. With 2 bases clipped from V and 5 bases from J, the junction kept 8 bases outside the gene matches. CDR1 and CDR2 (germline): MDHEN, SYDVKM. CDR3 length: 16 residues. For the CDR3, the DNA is TGTGCCAGCAGTTTAGGGACAGGGGGGCTTAAGGACGAGCAGTACTTC. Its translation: CASSLGTGGLKDEQYF.

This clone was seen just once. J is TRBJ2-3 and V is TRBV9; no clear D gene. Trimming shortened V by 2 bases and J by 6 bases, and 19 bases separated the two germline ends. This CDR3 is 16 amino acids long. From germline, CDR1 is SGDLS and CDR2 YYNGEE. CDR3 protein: CASSVEVDLNADTQYF. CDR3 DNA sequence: TGTGCCAGCAGCGTTGAGGTCGACTTAAACGCTGATACGCAGTATTTT. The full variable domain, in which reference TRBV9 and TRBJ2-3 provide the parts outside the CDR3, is DSGVTQTPKHLITATGQRVTLRCSPRSGDLSVYWYQQSLDQGLQFLIQYYNGEERAKGNILERFSAQQFPDLHSELNLSSLELGDSALYFCASSVEVDLNADTQYFGPGTRLTVL.